The TCR beta chain under discussion was sequenced for a study of blood T cell repertoires in COVID-19. TCRdb's copy holds only in-frame clones and misses some; the assay was immunoSEQ multiplex PCR. The top ten clones hold around 5.2% of a sample with approximately 120,000 clones, 60% to 80% of them seen once. V was clipped by 0 bases and J by 9 bases, with 21 bases between them. Germline values: CDR1 LGHDT, CDR2 YNNKEL (reference sequence). The CDR3 totals 17 residues. This clone was seen a handful of times. Material: peripheral blood. The TCR was taken from a man in his fifties or sixties with acute or convalescent COVID-19. V gene TRBV3-1 (or the pseudogene TRBV3-2) combines with J gene TRBJ2-4, with D perhaps matching TRBD2 (7 bases). This chain's CDR3 is CASSQDGAGAARGIQYF. The CDR3 DNA follows: TGTGCCAGCAGCCAAGACGGGGCGGGGGCCGCCAGAGGCATTCAGTACTTC.